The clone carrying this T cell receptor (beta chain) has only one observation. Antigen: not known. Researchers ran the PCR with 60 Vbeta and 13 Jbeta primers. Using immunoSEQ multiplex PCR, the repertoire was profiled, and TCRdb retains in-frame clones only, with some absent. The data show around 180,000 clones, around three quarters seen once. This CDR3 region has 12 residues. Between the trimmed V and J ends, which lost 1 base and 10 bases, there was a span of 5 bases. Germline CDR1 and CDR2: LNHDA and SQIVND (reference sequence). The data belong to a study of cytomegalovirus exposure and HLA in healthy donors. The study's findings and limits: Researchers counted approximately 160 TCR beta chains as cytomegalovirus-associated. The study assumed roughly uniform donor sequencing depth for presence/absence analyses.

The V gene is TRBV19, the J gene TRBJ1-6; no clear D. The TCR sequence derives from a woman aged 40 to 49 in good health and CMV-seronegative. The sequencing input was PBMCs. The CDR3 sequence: CASSIVGSPLHF. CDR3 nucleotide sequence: TGTGCCAGTAGTATAGTTGGCTCACCCCTCCACTTT. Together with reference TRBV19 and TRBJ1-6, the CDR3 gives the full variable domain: DGGITQSPKYLFRKEGQNVTLSCEQNLNHDAMYWYRQDPGQGLRLIYYSQIVNDFQKGDIAEGYSVSREKKESFPLTVTSAQKNPTAFYLCASSIVGSPLHFGNGTRLTVT.